The T cell receptor beta chain under discussion was sequenced for a study of CD4+ T cells in melanoma. Turning to this clone: What it recognizes is unknown.

Germline values: CDR1 MNHEY, CDR2 SVGAGI. The germline V and J ends were trimmed by 5 bases and 5 bases, with 6 bases remaining between them. CDR3 length: 11 amino acids. Clones were read by immunoSEQ multiplex PCR, and TCRdb kept only the in-frame ones, dropping some. The sample has around 130,000 clones; about nine tenths are singletons. Overall study findings and caveats: In melanoma, neoantigen-specific CD4+ T cells reportedly differed in differentiation state. A reported correlation linked neoantigen-specific CD4+ T cells to CD8+, macrophage and B cell function.

The source is a human donor with melanoma. The rearrangement uses TRBV6-5 and TRBJ2-5; no definite D call. CDR3 DNA sequence: TGTGCCAGCAGTCAATTGGAGACCCAGTACTTC. Protein sequence: CASSQLETQYF.